This T cell receptor beta chain came from a study of blood T cell repertoires in COVID-19. As for the study in general: The study drew acute and convalescent COVID-19 samples from the United States, Italy and Spain.

The authors' processing: Quantification of nucleated cells was approximated via reference gene primer amplification. Sequencing was performed with immunoSEQ multiplex PCR; in TCRdb, only in-frame clones are kept and a portion is missing. Clonal size and the V and J genes are those of that table, whereas D and trimming came from the DNA. The sample contains some 240,000 clones, around four fifths of which appear only once. V was pared by 4 bases and J by 0 bases, with 3 bases of the junction left unmatched. From germline, CDR1 is MNHEY and CDR2 SMNVEV (reference sequence). The CDR3 has 15 amino acids.

The sequenced sample consisted of peripheral blood. This TCR derives from a woman aged 60 to 75 with active or convalescent COVID-19. The chain links TRBV27 to TRBJ2-3; 8 bases agree with TRBD2. CDR3 in amino acids: CASSWSGGSTDTQYF. The DNA for the CDR3 is TGTGCCAGCAGTTGGAGCGGGGGTAGCACAGATACGCAGTATTTT.